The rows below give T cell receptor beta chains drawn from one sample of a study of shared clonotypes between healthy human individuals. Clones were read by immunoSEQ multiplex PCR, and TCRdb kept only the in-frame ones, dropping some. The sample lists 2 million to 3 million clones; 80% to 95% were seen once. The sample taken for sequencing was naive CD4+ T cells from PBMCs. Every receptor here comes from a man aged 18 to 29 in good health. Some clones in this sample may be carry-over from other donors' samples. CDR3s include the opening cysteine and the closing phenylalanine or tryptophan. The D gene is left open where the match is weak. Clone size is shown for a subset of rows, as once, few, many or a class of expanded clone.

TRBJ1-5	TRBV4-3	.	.	CASSQGENQPQHF	TGCGCCAGCAGCCAAGGGGAAAATCAGCCCCAGCATTTT
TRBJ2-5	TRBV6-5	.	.	CASIPEGGGRETQYF	TGTGCCAGCATTCCAGAGGGTGGGGGAAGAGAGACCCAGTACTTC
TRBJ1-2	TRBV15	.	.	CATSREIYSKYTF	TGTGCCACCAGCAGAGAGATATATTCGAAATACACCTTC
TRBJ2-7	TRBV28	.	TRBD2	CASSSSRASGSSYEQYF	TGTGCCAGCAGTTCCTCCCGAGCTAGCGGGAGCAGCTACGAGCAGTACTTC
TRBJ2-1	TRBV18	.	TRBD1	CASSRVTGVGNEQFF	TGTGCCAGCTCACGGGTGACAGGGGTTGGCAATGAGCAGTTCTTC
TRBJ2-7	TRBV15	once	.	CATSRDQGYEQYF	TGTGCCACCAGCAGAGATCAGGGATACGAGCAGTACTTC
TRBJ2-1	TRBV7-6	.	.	CASSLGRGSYNEQFF	TGTGCCAGCAGCTTAGGGAGGGGGTCCTACAATGAGCAGTTCTTC
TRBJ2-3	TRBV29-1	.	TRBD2	CSVEPSGMTDTQYF	TGCAGCGTTGAGCCTAGCGGGATGACAGATACGCAGTATTTT
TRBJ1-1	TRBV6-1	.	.	CASSEAGWNTEAFF	TGTGCCAGCAGTGAGGCAGGATGGAACACTGAAGCTTTCTTT
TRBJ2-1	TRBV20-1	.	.	CSAPNEQFF	TGCAGTGCCCCCAATGAGCAGTTCTTC
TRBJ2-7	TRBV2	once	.	CASSEGRNSYEQYF	TGTGCCAGCAGTGAAGGTCGGAACTCCTACGAGCAGTACTTC
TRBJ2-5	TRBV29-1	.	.	CSVSGRFQETQYF	TGCAGCGTTTCCGGGCGATTCCAAGAGACCCAGTACTTC
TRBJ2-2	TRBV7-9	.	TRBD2	CASSLVSGMHGELFF	TGTGCCAGCAGCTTGGTTAGCGGGATGCACGGGGAGCTGTTTTTT
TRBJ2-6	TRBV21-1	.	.	CARSSGANVLTF	TGTGCCAGGAGTTCTGGGGCCAACGTCCTGACTTTC
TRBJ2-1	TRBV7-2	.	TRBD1	CASSLGQGATNEQFF	TGTGCCAGCAGCTTAGGGCAGGGGGCCACCAATGAGCAGTTCTTC
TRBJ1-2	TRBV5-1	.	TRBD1	CASSLPGQGYGYTF	TGCGCCAGCAGCTTACCGGGACAGGGCTATGGCTACACCTTC
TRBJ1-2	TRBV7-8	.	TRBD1	CASSRDRGVEGYTF	TGTGCCAGCAGTAGGGACAGAGGAGTAGAAGGCTACACCTTC
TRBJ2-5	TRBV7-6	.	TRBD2	CASSPPYQARLAEQETQYF	TGTGCCAGCAGCCCACCCTATCAAGCCAGGCTAGCGGAACAAGAGACCCAGTACTTC
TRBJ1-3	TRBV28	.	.	CASSIRGSGNTIYF	TGTGCCAGCAGTATTAGGGGGTCTGGAAACACCATATATTTT
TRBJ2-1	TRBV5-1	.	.	CASSRGTPYNEQFF	TGCGCCAGCAGCCGAGGGACACCGTACAATGAGCAGTTCTTC
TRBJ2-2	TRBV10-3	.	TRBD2	CAISERASGNTGELFF	TGTGCCATCAGTGAGCGGGCTAGCGGGAACACCGGGGAGCTGTTTTTT
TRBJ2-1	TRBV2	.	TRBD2	CASSDSGSSYNEQFF	TGTGCCAGCAGTGACAGCGGGAGCTCCTACAATGAGCAGTTCTTC
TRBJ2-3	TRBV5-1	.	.	CASSFTGPSTDTQYF	TGCGCCAGCAGCTTTACAGGGCCATCAACAGATACGCAGTATTTT
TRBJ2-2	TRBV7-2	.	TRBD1	CASSFRTGGPGELFF	TGTGCCAGCAGCTTCCGGACAGGGGGCCCCGGGGAGCTGTTTTTT
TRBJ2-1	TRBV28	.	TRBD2	CASSLGAGGYNEQFF	TGTGCCAGCAGTTTAGGGGCGGGAGGGTACAATGAGCAGTTCTTC
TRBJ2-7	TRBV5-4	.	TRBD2	CASSLVLAGGSYEQYF	TGTGCCAGCAGCTTGGTACTAGCGGGAGGATCCTACGAGCAGTACTTC
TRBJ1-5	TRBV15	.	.	CATSVTARYGNQPQHF	TGTGCCACCAGCGTTACAGCAAGGTACGGCAATCAGCCCCAGCATTTT
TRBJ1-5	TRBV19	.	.	CACSITGLPQPQHF	TGTGCCTGTAGTATTACAGGACTTCCACAGCCCCAGCATTTT
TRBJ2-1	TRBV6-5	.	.	CASSYSKNQHGGEQFF	TGTGCCAGCAGTTACTCGAAGAACCAACATGGGGGTGAGCAGTTCTTC
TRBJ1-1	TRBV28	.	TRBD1	CASPPDRASYTEAFF	TGTGCCAGCCCCCCGGACAGGGCGAGTTACACTGAAGCTTTCTTT
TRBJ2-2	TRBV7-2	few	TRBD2	CASSLVTSGNTGELFF	TGTGCCAGCAGCTTAGTAACTAGCGGGAACACCGGGGAGCTGTTTTTT
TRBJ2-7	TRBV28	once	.	CASSRAAVYEQYF	TGTGCCAGCTCGAGGGCCGCTGTCTACGAGCAGTACTTC
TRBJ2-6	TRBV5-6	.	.	CASSFWGRFSGANVLTF	TGTGCCAGCAGCTTCTGGGGGCGTTTCTCTGGGGCCAACGTCCTGACTTTC
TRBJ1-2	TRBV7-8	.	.	CASSLIGYGYTF	TGTGCCAGCAGCTTAATCGGATATGGCTACACCTTC
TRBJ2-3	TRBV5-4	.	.	CASSLQAGTSTDTQYF	TGTGCCAGCAGCTTGCAGGCAGGGACTAGCACAGATACGCAGTATTTT
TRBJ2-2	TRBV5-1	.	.	CASSLIPDANTGELFF	TGCGCCAGCAGCTTGATTCCGGACGCGAACACCGGGGAGCTGTTTTTT
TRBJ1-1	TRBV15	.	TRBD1	CATSRVRSRDRIMNTEAFF	TGTGCCACCAGCAGAGTTCGGTCTAGGGACAGAATAATGAACACTGAAGCTTTCTTT
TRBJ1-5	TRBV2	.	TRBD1	CASSMGTGGQPQHF	TGTGCCAGCAGTATGGGGACAGGAGGGCAGCCCCAGCATTTT
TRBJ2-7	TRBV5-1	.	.	CASSLGDMGEQYF	TGCGCCAGCAGCTTAGGGGATATGGGCGAGCAGTACTTC
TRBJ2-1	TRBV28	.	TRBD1	CASSPIGQASEDEQFF	TGTGCCAGCAGTCCAATTGGACAGGCATCGGAGGATGAGCAGTTCTTC
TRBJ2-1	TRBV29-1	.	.	CSVEKYNEQFF	TGCAGCGTTGAAAAATACAATGAGCAGTTCTTC
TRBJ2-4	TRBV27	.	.	CASSPGQGGTRAKNIQYF	TGTGCCAGCAGCCCGGGACAAGGGGGAACCCGGGCCAAAAACATTCAGTACTTC
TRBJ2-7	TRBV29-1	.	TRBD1	CSVLGTGRGEQYF	TGCAGCGTTCTAGGGACAGGGAGGGGCGAGCAGTACTTC
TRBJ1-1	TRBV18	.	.	CASSPPLRPPFF	TGTGCCAGCTCACCACCCTTGCGGCCTCCTTTCTTT
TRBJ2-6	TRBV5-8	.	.	CASSLAVGSANVLTF	TGTGCCAGCAGCTTGGCGGTCGGATCGGCCAACGTCCTGACTTTC
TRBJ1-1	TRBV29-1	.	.	CSAAGGLVTEAFF	TGCAGCGCCGCGGGGGGGCTGGTCACTGAAGCTTTCTTT
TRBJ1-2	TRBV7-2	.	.	CASSPRRVIGYGYTF	TGTGCCAGCAGCCCGCGCAGGGTAATCGGCTATGGCTACACCTTC
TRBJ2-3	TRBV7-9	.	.	CASRPTSIVTDTQYF	TGTGCCAGCAGACCGACTAGTATAGTGACGGATACGCAGTATTTT
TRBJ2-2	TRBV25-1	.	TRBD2	CASSATSGGYTNTGELFF	TGTGCCAGCAGTGCGACTAGCGGGGGTTACACGAACACCGGGGAGCTGTTTTTT
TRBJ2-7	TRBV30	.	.	CAWKIVPRRSYEQYF	TGTGCCTGGAAAATAGTCCCCCGTCGTTCCTACGAGCAGTACTTC
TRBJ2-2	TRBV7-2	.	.	CASSFGPYGELFF	TGTGCCAGCAGCTTCGGGCCGTACGGGGAGCTGTTTTTT
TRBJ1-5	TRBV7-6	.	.	CASSRRQGNQPQHF	TGTGCCAGCAGCCGTAGACAGGGCAATCAGCCCCAGCATTTT
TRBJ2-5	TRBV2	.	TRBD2	CASKRMPGGEETQYF	TGTGCCAGCAAAAGGATGCCCGGGGGGGAAGAGACCCAGTACTTC
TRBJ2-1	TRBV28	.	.	CASSPPGNPYNEQFF	TGTGCCAGCAGTCCCCCCGGGAATCCCTACAATGAGCAGTTCTTC